One and the same sample provided the 12 T cell receptor beta chains below, sequenced in a study of T cells after yellow fever vaccination. TCRdb reprocessed the 5' RACE reads with MiXCR, giving one entry per CDR3 protein. The sample yields tens of thousands of distinct CDR3 sequences, around 7.8% seen once. The sample here was CD8+ T cells sorted from PBMCs, taken around 10 days after the first yellow fever vaccination. These receptors all come from a man between 18 and 29 years old who received the YFV17D yellow fever vaccine.

This clonotype was recorded many times. This chain connects TRBV9 to TRBJ2-1; D tentatively reads TRBD1 or TRBD2 (5 bases each). This CDR3 contains 15 residues. Germline V lookup: CDR1 SGDLS, CDR2 YYNGEE. The V and J ends lost 3 bases and 4 bases respectively, with 14 bases between them. CDR3 sequence reads: CASSEGGTGYNEQFF. CDR3 bases: TGTGCCAGCAGCGAGGGTGGGACGGGATACAATGAGCAGTTCTTC.

The chain links TRBV27 to TRBJ1-5; D is ambiguous. The V gene's germline CDR1 is MNHEY and CDR2 SMNVEV (reference sequence). V lost 3 bases and J 0 bases, leaving 6 bases between the germline ends. The length of the CDR3 is 14 residues. The CDR3: CASSFRSSNQPQHF. In nucleotides, the CDR3 is TGTGCCAGCAGTTTCAGGAGTAGCAATCAGCCCCAGCATTTT.

This clonotype was observed many times. This sequence joins TRBV5-5 and TRBJ2-1; TRBD1 matches at 7 bases. Per germline, CDR1 SGHKS and CDR2 YYEKEE (reference sequence). This CDR3 contains 15 residues. V was pared by 3 bases and J by 4 bases, with 7 bases of the junction left unmatched. The CDR3 DNA sequence: TGTGCCAGCAGCTCCGGGACAGCAAAGTACAATGAGCAGTTCTTC. It yields the protein CASSSGTAKYNEQFF.

This clonotype came up many times. The chain uses TRBV9 and TRBJ2-3; the match to TRBD2 covers 8 bases. There are 16 residues in the CDR3. Germline CDR1 reads SGDLS; CDR2 reads YYNGEE. Trimming cost V 0 bases and J 2 bases; bases outside gene matches: 5. This chain's CDR3 is CASSVEGRGATDTQYF. The DNA of the CDR3 is TGTGCCAGCAGCGTAGAGGGGCGGGGGGCCACAGATACGCAGTATTTT.

This clonotype was seen many times. V usage is TRBV4-1 and J usage is TRBJ1-2; D might be TRBD1 (5 bases). Trimming left V 5 bases short and J 3 bases short, with 16 bases between. Germline CDR1 is MGHRA and CDR2 is YSYEKL. This CDR3 comprises 15 residues. This CDR3 reads CASSLRKGDDYGYTF. The CDR3 coding sequence is TGCGCCAGCAGCTTAAGGAAAGGGGATGACTATGGCTACACCTTC.

Many counts were recorded for this clonotype. The chain links TRBV5-1 to TRBJ2-1; D is uncertain. CDR3 length: 13 amino acids. The V end lost 2 bases, the J end lost 5 bases, and 8 bases lay between the germline ends. Germline-derived CDR1 and CDR2 are SGHRS and YFSETQ. CDR3 sequence: CASSFNANNEQFF. CDR3 in DNA: TGCGCCAGCAGCTTCAACGCCAACAATGAGCAGTTCTTC. The entire variable domain, with the rest obtained from reference TRBV5-1 and TRBJ2-1, is as follows: KAGVTQTPRYLIKTRGQQVTLSCSPISGHRSVSWYQQTPGQGLQFLFEYFSETQRNKGNFPGRFSGRQFSNSRSEMNVSTLELGDSALYLCASSFNANNEQFFGPGTRLTVL.

This clonotype was detected many times. V and J are TRBV11-2 and TRBJ2-3; 9 bases are shared with TRBD2. CDR1 and CDR2 (germline): SGHAT, FQNNGV. V lost 3 bases and J lost 2; bases outside the gene matches: 3. This CDR3 has 15 residues. CDR3 bases: TGTGCCAGCAGCTTCCTAGCGGGACCCACAGATACGCAGTATTTT. It is translated as CASSFLAGPTDTQYF.

This clonotype was counted at least ten times. The rearrangement uses TRBV4-3 and TRBJ1-6; no firm D call. CDR1 and CDR2 (germline): LGHNA, YSLEER. V lost 1 base to trimming and J lost 5 bases, with 15 bases between them. The CDR3 is made up of 17 amino acids. DNA of the CDR3: TGCGCCAGCAGCCAAGGGTACCCGGAAACCAATAATTCACCCCTCCACTTT. Translating gives CASSQGYPETNNSPLHF.

V usage is TRBV13 and J usage is TRBJ2-1; perhaps TRBD1 as D (8 bases). Germline CDR1 is PRHDT and CDR2 is FYEKMQ (reference sequence). Trimming stripped 5 bases from V and 8 bases from J, with 16 bases between. This CDR3 has 14 amino acids. The CDR3 reads CASSTGQGGHEQFF. CDR3 nucleotide sequence: TGTGCCAGCAGCACTGGACAGGGAGGGCATGAGCAGTTCTTC.

This clonotype has ten or more counts. The chain combines TRBV4-1 with TRBJ1-2; D remains ambiguous. The CDR3 contains 13 residues. Germline V gene lookup returns CDR1 MGHRA and CDR2 YSYEKL. The V end was cut by 1 base, the J end by 8 bases, with 11 bases between. For the CDR3, the DNA is TGCGCCAGCAGCCAAGGAGGGTGGAAGGGCTACACCTTC. Its translation is CASSQGGWKGYTF.

The CDR3: CSAREPLLTVRHGYTF. The CDR3 DNA follows: TGCAGTGCTAGAGAGCCTCTCTTGACAGTACGGCATGGCTACACCTTC. This rearrangement joins TRBV20-1 to TRBJ1-2; D is possibly TRBD1 (5 bases). V was shortened by 0 bases and J by 6 bases, with 20 bases between the two germline ends. The CDR3 extends over 16 amino acids. From germline, CDR1 is DFQATT and CDR2 SNEGSKA (reference sequence).

This clonotype has just a few counts. V is TRBV4-1 and J is TRBJ2-3; possible D gene TRBD1, 6 bases. CDR3 length equals 15 residues. Trimming took 4 bases from V and 4 from J, leaving 15 bases between them. The V gene's germline CDR1 is MGHRA and CDR2 YSYEKL. The CDR3 nucleotides read TGCGCCAGCAGCCCCGGGTGGACAGTTCCAGATACGCAGTATTTT. Encoded protein: CASSPGWTVPDTQYF.